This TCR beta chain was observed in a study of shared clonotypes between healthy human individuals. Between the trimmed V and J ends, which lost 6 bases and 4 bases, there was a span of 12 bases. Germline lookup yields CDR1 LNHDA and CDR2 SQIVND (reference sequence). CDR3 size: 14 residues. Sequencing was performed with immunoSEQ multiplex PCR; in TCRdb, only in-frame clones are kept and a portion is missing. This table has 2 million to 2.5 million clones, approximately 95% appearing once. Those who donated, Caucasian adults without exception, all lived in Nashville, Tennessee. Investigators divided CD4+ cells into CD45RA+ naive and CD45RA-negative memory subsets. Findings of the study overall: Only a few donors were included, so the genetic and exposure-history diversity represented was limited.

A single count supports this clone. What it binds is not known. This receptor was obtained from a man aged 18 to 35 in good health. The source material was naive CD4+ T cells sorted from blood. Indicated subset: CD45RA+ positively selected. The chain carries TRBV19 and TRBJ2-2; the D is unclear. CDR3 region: CASRVGWTTGELFF. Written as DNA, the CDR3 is TGTGCCAGTAGGGTGGGCTGGACCACCGGGGAGCTGTTTTTT.